This entry is about one T cell receptor (beta chain). The target antigen is unknown. Germline V gene lookup returns CDR1 SGHVS and CDR2 FNYEAQ. The CDR3 extends over 18 amino acids. Deletions cut 5 bases from V and 4 bases from J, with 23 bases between. One entry per CDR3 protein results from TCRdb running MiXCR on the 5' RACE reads. Of some 150,000 distinct CDR3 sequences in the sample, approximately 44% were seen once. The entry originates in a study of CD8 T cells in ankylosing spondylitis. Study observations and caveats: The study identified a TCR beta motif of under ten highly homologous variants that appeared characteristic of ankylosing spondylitis blood.

The source of this sequence is a male donor with ankylosing spondylitis. The chain combines TRBV7-6 with TRBJ1-4; D gene unclear. Sequencing was carried out using synovial fluid, either unsorted or a sorted T cell fraction (not recorded which). CDR3 amino acids: CASSPSRASESFNEKLFF. CDR3 coding DNA: TGTGCCAGCAGCCCGTCCCGAGCATCAGAGAGCTTTAATGAAAAACTGTTTTTT.